This TCR beta chain was obtained from a study of CD8+ T cells in alopecia areata. Treatment: oral pan-JAK inhibitor, 5-10 mg twice daily. Trimming removed 4 bases at V and 7 bases at J, with 8 bases between. The CDR3 length is 13 residues. From germline, CDR1 is PRHDT and CDR2 FYEKMQ (reference sequence). The authors extracted RNA and reverse transcribed it into cDNA as the sequencing template. Measured with immunoSEQ multiplex PCR; TCRdb has only the in-frame clones, and not every one. The sample has some 110,000 clones, about 60% seen once. Sample: CD8+ T cells sorted from blood, taken at week 24, from a patient treated with tofacitinib. This chain connects TRBV13 to TRBJ1-6; D unresolved. The sequence was collected from a human donor with alopecia areata. The CDR3 bases are TGTGCCAGCAGCTCCGATACCAATTCACCCCTCCACTTT. It translates to CASSSDTNSPLHF.